These T cell receptor beta chains were read from a single sample in a study of cytomegalovirus exposure and HLA in healthy donors. TCRdb keeps only in-frame clones here, not all; method: immunoSEQ multiplex PCR. The sample has roughly 110,000 clones; about 64% are singletons. The sequencing input was PBMCs. The source of these receptors is a female donor in good health and CMV-seronegative. Both conserved end residues are part of each CDR3. Each record gives: clone size, D gene, V gene, J gene, CDR3 protein, CDR3 DNA. A D gene is named only where the DNA matches it firmly. For some rows the clone size is stated as once, few or many, or as a class when expanded; others skip it.

>-|TRBD1|TRBV11-3|TRBJ2-7
CASSNGQVGNEQYF
TGTGCCAGCAGCAATGGACAGGTCGGGAACGAGCAGTACTTC
>-|-|TRBV9|TRBJ1-3
CASSVAGVNTIYF
TGTGCCAGCAGCGTAGCAGGGGTGAACACCATATATTTT
>-|TRBD2|TRBV6-4|TRBJ2-6
CASSEASGIGANVLTF
TGTGCCAGCAGTGAGGCTAGCGGGATTGGGGCCAACGTCCTGACTTTC
>-|TRBD2|TRBV30|TRBJ2-1
CAWSITGTRPQDEQFF
TGTGCCTGGAGTATTACCGGGACTAGGCCTCAAGATGAGCAGTTCTTC
>-|-|TRBV6-5|TRBJ2-1
CASSYSNRGPYNEQFF
TGTGCCAGCAGTTACTCGAACCGCGGCCCCTACAATGAGCAGTTCTTC
>-|TRBD1|TRBV7-2|TRBJ2-5
CASSPDRGLEETQYF
TGTGCCAGCAGCCCGGACAGGGGGCTGGAAGAGACCCAGTACTTC
>few|-|TRBV28|TRBJ1-5
CASSSEEFQPQHF
TGTGCCAGCAGTTCAGAGGAGTTTCAGCCCCAGCATTTT
>once|-|TRBV2|TRBJ2-7
CASSTRPLSYEQYF
TGTGCCAGCTCGACGAGGCCCTTATCCTACGAGCAGTACTTC
>few|TRBD2|TRBV29-1|TRBJ2-5
CSVGTRLALQETQYF
TGCAGCGTTGGAACCAGACTAGCTCTCCAAGAGACCCAGTACTTC
>once|TRBD1|TRBV25-1|TRBJ2-4
CASSAPGQGAAKNIQYF
TGTGCCAGCAGTGCTCCGGGACAGGGGGCTGCCAAAAACATTCAGTACTTC
>-|TRBD1|TRBV5-1|TRBJ2-7
CASSSSSGTVYEQYF
TGCGCCAGCAGCTCATCCTCCGGGACAGTCTACGAGCAGTACTTC
>-|-|TRBV19|TRBJ2-6
CASSSVEGSGANVLTF
TGTGCCAGTAGTAGCGTGGAGGGCTCTGGGGCCAACGTCCTGACTTTC
>-|TRBD1|TRBV4-1|TRBJ2-1
CASSEGQGYNEQFF
TGCGCCAGCAGCGAGGGACAGGGGTACAATGAGCAGTTCTTC
>-|-|TRBV5-8|TRBJ1-2
CASSLHFSYGYTF
TGTGCCAGCAGCCTCCATTTTAGCTATGGCTACACCTTC
>-|TRBD2|TRBV7-3|TRBJ2-3
CASSLRAGARPDTQYF
TGTGCCAGCAGCTTACGGGCGGGAGCACGCCCAGATACGCAGTATTTT
>once|-|TRBV5-4|TRBJ2-3
CASSLLGTKDTQYF
TGTGCCAGCAGCTTGTTGGGGACAAAGGATACGCAGTATTTT
>-|-|TRBV11-3|TRBJ2-7
CASSWGLSSYEQYF
TGTGCCAGCAGCTGGGGGCTGAGCTCCTACGAGCAGTACTTC
>-|-|TRBV18|TRBJ1-1
CASSQVEDTEAFF
TGTGCCAGCTCGCAAGTAGAGGACACTGAAGCTTTCTTT
>-|TRBD2|TRBV30|TRBJ2-1
CAWRFRAGGPYNEQFF
TGTGCCTGGAGGTTTAGAGCGGGAGGGCCCTACAATGAGCAGTTCTTC
>-|-|TRBV15|TRBJ2-1
CATSRGETYNEQFF
TGTGCCACCAGCAGAGGGGAGACCTACAATGAGCAGTTCTTC
>-|-|TRBV7-6|TRBJ2-1
CASSSGRGDEQFF
TGTGCCAGCAGCTCGGGCAGGGGCGATGAGCAGTTCTTC
>-|-|TRBV7-9|TRBJ2-1
CASSLERLPSYNEQFF
TGTGCCAGCAGCTTGGAGAGGCTTCCCTCCTACAATGAGCAGTTCTTC
>-|-|TRBV28|TRBJ1-1
CASHKGPEAFF
TGTGCCAGCCATAAGGGGCCTGAAGCTTTCTTT
>-|TRBD2|TRBV27|TRBJ2-3
CASSLWSSGSAVDTQYF
TGTGCCAGCAGTTTATGGTCTAGCGGGTCAGCAGTTGATACGCAGTATTTT
>-|TRBD1|TRBV7-9|TRBJ1-1
CASSPTTGVAEAFF
TGTGCCAGCAGCCCGACGACAGGGGTCGCTGAAGCTTTCTTT
>few|-|TRBV5-1|TRBJ2-7
CASSSVYEQYF
TGCGCCAGCAGCTCAGTCTACGAGCAGTACTTC
>-|-|TRBV28|TRBJ2-3
CASSLWTVGDTQYF
TGTGCCAGCAGTTTATGGACAGTTGGGGATACGCAGTATTTT
>-|-|TRBV27|TRBJ2-7
CASSLIPGSSYEQYF
TGTGCCAGCAGTCTTATACCGGGGAGCTCCTACGAGCAGTACTTC
>-|-|TRBV9|TRBJ1-3
CASSPRGNTIYF
TGTGCCAGCAGCCCGAGGGGGAACACCATATATTTT
>-|-|TRBV7-2|TRBJ2-5
CATQRTSRETQYF
TGTGCCACACAGCGGACGAGCCGTGAGACCCAGTACTTC
>-|-|TRBV2|TRBJ2-2
CASNGGSNTGELFF
TGTGCCAGCAATGGCGGATCGAACACCGGGGAGCTGTTTTTT
>-|TRBD1|TRBV5-4|TRBJ1-1
CASSYTGVTFF
TGTGCCAGCAGTTATACAGGGGTAACTTTCTTT
>-|TRBD2|TRBV11-2|TRBJ2-7
CASSHRLAGALHEQYF
TGTGCCAGCAGCCACCGACTAGCGGGAGCCCTACACGAGCAGTACTTC
>-|-|TRBV7-2|TRBJ1-2
CASNLRQSRYGYTF
TGTGCCAGCAACTTGAGACAGTCTCGATATGGCTACACCTTC
>-|TRBD1|TRBV6-1|TRBJ1-5
CASSAPGQGGPGPQHF
TGTGCCAGCAGTGCACCGGGACAGGGGGGCCCAGGGCCCCAGCATTTT
>-|TRBD2|TRBV9|TRBJ2-1
CASSGPGTSGNNEQFF
TGTGCCAGCAGCGGACCCGGGACTAGCGGAAACAATGAGCAGTTCTTC
>once|-|TRBV6-1|TRBJ2-3
CASSEARGTDTQYF
TGTGCCAGCAGTGAAGCGCGGGGCACAGATACGCAGTATTTT
>-|-|TRBV7-9|TRBJ2-7
CASSTYRDNYEQYF
TGTGCCAGCAGTACCTACCGGGACAACTACGAGCAGTACTTC
>-|-|TRBV29-1|TRBJ1-1
CSAQAGGNTEAFF
TGCAGCGCCCAAGCGGGGGGCAACACTGAAGCTTTCTTT
>-|-|TRBV7-9|TRBJ1-4
CASSGHARNEKLFF
TGTGCCAGCAGTGGACACGCAAGGAATGAAAAACTGTTTTTT
>-|TRBD1|TRBV2|TRBJ2-3
CASSRGDRESDTQYF
TGTGCCAGCAGTCGGGGGGACAGGGAGTCAGATACGCAGTATTTT
>-|-|TRBV5-4|TRBJ1-2
CASSFTGRGGYTF
TGTGCCAGCAGCTTCACAGGGAGAGGTGGCTACACCTTC
>-|TRBD1|TRBV6-1|TRBJ1-1
CASSELTGIRGEAFF
TGTGCCAGCAGTGAATTGACAGGGATTCGTGGTGAAGCTTTCTTT
>-|TRBD1|TRBV4-2|TRBJ1-5
CASSRTGYEQPQHF
TGTGCCAGCAGCCGGACAGGGTACGAGCAGCCCCAGCATTTT
>-|-|TRBV5-1|TRBJ1-4
CASSSSGATNEKLFF
TGCGCCAGCAGCAGCTCAGGGGCAACTAATGAAAAACTGTTTTTT
>-|-|TRBV5-1|TRBJ2-3
CASSTLDRSSTDTQYF
TGCGCCAGCAGTACCTTAGACAGATCCAGCACAGATACGCAGTATTTT
>-|TRBD1|TRBV28|TRBJ2-6
CASSQTGLRSGANVLTF
TGTGCCAGCAGCCAGACAGGGCTTCGCTCTGGGGCCAACGTCCTGACTTTC
>-|-|TRBV5-1|TRBJ2-1
CASKEEPGYNEQFF
TGCGCCAGCAAGGAGGAACCGGGATACAATGAGCAGTTCTTC
>-|TRBD2|TRBV5-1|TRBJ2-1
CASSSTSGSYNEQFF
TGCGCCAGCAGCAGCACTAGCGGGAGCTACAATGAGCAGTTCTTC
>-|-|TRBV9|TRBJ1-1
CASSGRARGGTEAFF
TGTGCCAGCAGCGGAAGGGCCAGGGGTGGGACTGAAGCTTTCTTT
>once|TRBD2|TRBV15|TRBJ2-7
CATSRRLAGAGRSSYEQYF
TGTGCCACCAGCAGGAGACTAGCGGGAGCGGGGCGTAGCTCCTACGAGCAGTACTTC
>-|TRBD2|TRBV5-1|TRBJ2-7
CASSLAASGYEQYF
TGCGCCAGCAGCTTGGCCGCTAGCGGTTACGAGCAGTACTTC
>-|TRBD1|TRBV7-8|TRBJ2-7
CASSSQDRVEQYF
TGTGCCAGCAGCTCCCAAGACAGGGTCGAGCAGTACTTC
>-|TRBD1|TRBV29-1|TRBJ2-5
CARSGGYWETQYF
TGCGCCCGATCAGGGGGCTATTGGGAGACCCAGTACTTC
>-|-|TRBV5-4|TRBJ2-7
CASSLGLPGEQYF
TGTGCCAGCAGCTTGGGGTTACCGGGCGAGCAGTACTTC
>-|TRBD2|TRBV6-5|TRBJ2-3
CASSPPWTSTDTQYF
TGTGCCAGCAGTCCCCCTTGGACTAGTACAGATACGCAGTATTTT
>-|-|TRBV25-1|TRBJ1-4
CASSPRGAPNEKLFF
TGTGCCAGCAGCCCACGGGGGGCGCCTAATGAAAAACTGTTTTTT